This is a list of T cell receptor beta chains from one sample in a study of blood T cells in healthy people across ages. TCRdb ran MiXCR on the 5' RACE reads and lists one entry per CDR3 protein. The sample comprises around 1,700,000 distinct CDR3 sequences, roughly 27% of which are singletons, and around 7.7% rests with the top ten. Sequencing input: blood. The receptors were sampled from a woman in her 30s in good health. Each CDR3 is given with its conserved first and last residue. D genes are given only for firm matches. A clone size is listed for some rows: how often the clone was seen (once, few, many), or a class if it is expanded.

>-|-|TRBV5-1|TRBJ1-1
TGCGCCAGCAGCGGAATCACCAGGAACACTGAAGCTTTCTTT
CASSGITRNTEAFF
>-|few|TRBV29-1|TRBJ2-5
TGCAGCGTTGAAGGAGCGGCACAGGGCCGGGAGACCCAGTACTTC
CSVEGAAQGRETQYF
>-|-|TRBV6-5|TRBJ2-2
TGTGCCAGCAGTTACTCGAATCCCTGGACCGGGGAGCTGTTTTTT
CASSYSNPWTGELFF
>-|few|TRBV18|TRBJ2-3
TGTGCCAGCTCACCACAGGGTATCGGGACAGATACGCAGTATTTT
CASSPQGIGTDTQYF
>-|-|TRBV30|TRBJ1-5
TGTGCCTGGAGTGTCAGAAGGCCTCAGCATTTT
CAWSVRRPQHF
>TRBD2|many|TRBV6-1|TRBJ2-7
TGTGCCAGCAGTCCCATGGTGGGACTAGCTCCATCTAGGGGCATTTTCGAGCAGTACTTC
CASSPMVGLAPSRGIFEQYF
>TRBD2|few|TRBV6-1|TRBJ2-1
TGTGCCAGCAGTCCGGGACTAGCGGGGATCTATGAGCAGTTCTTC
CASSPGLAGIYEQFF
>TRBD1|-|TRBV6-2/TRBV6-3|TRBJ2-7
TGTGCCAGCTGGGACAGGCTGTACGAGCAGTACTTC
CASWDRLYEQYF
>-|many|TRBV5-8|TRBJ2-7
TGTGCCAGCAGGAGGGCACCTACCCAAAGGGAGCAGTACTTC
CASRRAPTQREQYF
>-|-|TRBV27|TRBJ1-2
TGTGCCACATCCCGTAATGGGCGGAACTATGGCTACACCTTC
CATSRNGRNYGYTF
>-|few|TRBV12-3/TRBV12-4|TRBJ2-5
TGTGCCAGCAGTTTAACCGCTGGGGCAGAGACCCAGTACTTC
CASSLTAGAETQYF
>-|many|TRBV20-1|TRBJ2-7
TGCAGTGCTGGCCGGGTCGACTACGAGCAGTACTTC
CSAGRVDYEQYF
>TRBD1|-|TRBV27|TRBJ1-5
TGTGCCACCAAACCGAGGGGGCTAGATCAGCCCCAGCATTTT
CATKPRGLDQPQHF
>-|few|TRBV9|TRBJ2-3
TGTGCCAGCAGCGCCGGGGGGCGCCACGGCACAGATACGCAGTATTTT
CASSAGGRHGTDTQYF
>TRBD1|few|TRBV5-1|TRBJ2-5
TGCGCCAGCAGCTTAAAGCAACAGGGGGCGGGAGAGACCCAGTACTTC
CASSLKQQGAGETQYF
>-|-|TRBV2|TRBJ2-3
TGTGCCAGCGGGGGTCTCCGCACAGATACGCAGTATTTT
CASGGLRTDTQYF
>-|many|TRBV29-1|TRBJ2-7
TGCAGCTCTACGGGGCAGGGAACCTTCGAGCAGTACTTC
CSSTGQGTFEQYF
>TRBD1|-|TRBV24-1|TRBJ2-2
TGTGCCACCAGTGATCCCGGACAGGGCGCCGGGGAGCTGTTTTTT
CATSDPGQGAGELFF
>-|few|TRBV25-1|TRBJ1-2
TGTGCCAGCAGTGAAAAGGGATGGGGCCGGGGTGGCTACACCTTC
CASSEKGWGRGGYTF